This is a list of T cell receptor beta chains from one sample in a study of blood T cell repertoires in COVID-19. Only in-frame clones appear in the TCRdb table, and some are missing; sequencing was by immunoSEQ multiplex PCR. The sample consists of about 250,000 clones, 90% of them appearing once. Sequencing used peripheral blood. These receptors all stem from a woman aged 55-69 years with COVID-19, enrolled during active disease. The CDR3 runs from the conserved cysteine through the conserved F or W. D genes are given only for firm matches. Clone size is shown for a subset of rows, as once, few, many or a class of expanded clone.

j_call | v_call | d_call | clone_size | cdr3_aa | cdr3_nt
TRBJ2-1 | TRBV7-3 | TRBD2 | - | CASSLTRGGVLNNEQFF | TGTGCCAGCAGCTTAACTCGCGGGGGGGTCTTGAACAATGAGCAGTTCTTC
TRBJ2-2 | TRBV7-2 | TRBD1 | - | CASDTGTEFNTGELFF | TGTGCCAGCGATACCGGGACAGAGTTTAACACCGGGGAGCTGTTTTTT
TRBJ1-1 | TRBV5-1 | - | - | CASSSQAGPGTEAFF | TGCGCCAGCAGTTCCCAGGCAGGGCCGGGTACTGAAGCTTTCTTT
TRBJ1-5 | TRBV6-2/TRBV6-3 | TRBD1 | - | CASSSFLGTGDQPQHF | TGTGCCAGCAGTTCCTTTCTTGGGACAGGGGATCAGCCCCAGCATTTT
TRBJ2-1 | TRBV4-3 | TRBD1 | - | CASSQAPTGVEQFF | TGCGCCAGCAGCCAAGCCCCCACAGGGGTTGAGCAGTTCTTC
TRBJ1-5 | TRBV6-5 | - | - | CASSLSSQPQHF | TGTGCCAGCAGTTTATCCTCTCAGCCCCAGCATTTT
TRBJ1-1 | TRBV10-3 | - | - | CAISESIIVRGEAFF | TGTGCCATCAGTGAGTCGATCATAGTAAGAGGTGAAGCTTTCTTT
TRBJ2-6 | TRBV7-2 | - | - | CASSWEPSGANVLTF | TGTGCCAGCAGCTGGGAGCCTTCTGGGGCCAACGTCCTGACTTTC
TRBJ2-1 | TRBV4-1 | TRBD2 | - | CASSHPGSGGSDDEQFF | TGCGCCAGCAGCCACCCGGGAAGCGGGGGATCTGACGATGAGCAGTTCTTC
TRBJ1-6 | TRBV9 | - | - | CASSAGNRNSPLHF | TGTGCCAGCAGCGCAGGGAATCGGAATTCACCCCTCCACTTT
TRBJ1-1 | TRBV6-6 | - | - | CASSYSTGVLEAFF | TGTGCCAGCAGTTATTCCACAGGTGTCCTTGAAGCTTTCTTT
TRBJ1-1 | TRBV6-5 | - | - | CASRNGRLNTEAFF | TGTGCCAGCAGAAACGGTCGGTTAAACACTGAAGCTTTCTTT
TRBJ2-2 | TRBV9 | - | - | CASSGGLRELFF | TGTGCCAGCAGCGGGGGCCTCCGGGAGCTGTTTTTT
TRBJ2-2 | TRBV6-5 | - | - | CASSSLGQMVTGELFF | TGTGCCAGCAGTTCCCTCGGACAGATGGTTACCGGGGAGCTGTTTTTT
TRBJ1-3 | TRBV9 | - | few | CASTLGPGNTIYF | TGTGCCAGCACCCTAGGTCCCGGAAACACCATATATTTT
TRBJ1-2 | TRBV6-5 | - | - | CASTAGLSYGYTF | TGTGCCAGCACCGCAGGGTTATCCTATGGCTACACCTTC
TRBJ2-2 | TRBV4-1 | - | once | CASSHSSANTGELFF | TGCGCCAGCAGCCATTCGTCGGCGAACACCGGGGAGCTGTTTTTT
TRBJ1-5 | TRBV18 | - | - | CASSLARGGDQPQHF | TGTGCCAGCTCACTAGCTAGGGGGGGTGATCAGCCCCAGCATTTT